Listed below are T cell receptor beta chains from one sample, sequenced in a study of blood T cells in healthy people across ages. TCRdb reprocessed the 5' RACE reads with MiXCR, giving one entry per CDR3 protein. This sample has approximately 800,000 distinct CDR3 sequences, with around 25% found just once. A further study also used this sample, focusing on T cells of mothers and their children.

The specimen sequenced was blood. The receptors come from a boy younger than 18 in good health. CDR3s leave out the opening cysteine and the closing phenylalanine or tryptophan. For some rows the clone size is stated as once, few or many, or as a class when expanded; others skip it.

>few|TRBJ2-4|TRBV3-1
ASSHLAKNIQY
>-|TRBJ1-1|TRBV28
ASGRDSMNTEAF
>-|TRBJ1-1|TRBV28
ASIPGQGRWSEAF
>-|-|TRBV29-1
SADREGDTYEQY
>-|TRBJ2-5|TRBV7-9
ASSPGPGEETQY
>few|TRBJ1-4|TRBV29-1
SAEQGTNEKLF
>many|TRBJ2-2|TRBV28
ASSLFKGAQTGELF
>-|TRBJ2-2|TRBV7-2
ASSQRTGGTGELF
>-|TRBJ2-5|TRBV6-2/TRBV6-3
ASRLSGGLQETQY
>few|TRBJ1-1|TRBV6-5
ASSYDGQGAISTEAF
>-|TRBJ1-2|TRBV29-1
SVDFDGANYGYT
>-|TRBJ1-4|TRBV29-1
SVEGTTDEKLF
>few|-|TRBV2
ASTRTGVSYEQY
>-|TRBJ1-2|TRBV18
ASSPETGGLGYGYT
>-|TRBJ1-4|TRBV11-2
ASREWGSNEKLF
>few|TRBJ1-2|TRBV20-1
SAPTPGTPDGYT
>few|TRBJ1-4|TRBV4-3
ASSQDGAENEKLF
>-|-|TRBV4-1
ASSPVRGEETQY
>-|TRBJ1-1|TRBV5-4
ASSRGTAEAF
>many|TRBJ1-5|TRBV28
ASSNQGPMYSNQPQH
>-|TRBJ1-4|TRBV4-1
ASSQDILLNEKLF
>few|TRBJ1-2|TRBV24-1
ATSDPDRGYGYT
>-|TRBJ1-6|TRBV6-4
ASRPTGSSYNSPLH
>-|TRBJ2-5|TRBV20-1
SAAPRLAGYQETQY
>few|TRBJ2-3|TRBV20-1
SARSRGRTDTQY
>-|TRBJ2-3|TRBV2
ASRDDRGPDTQY
>few|TRBJ2-1|TRBV11-2
ASSLTTTSSYNEQF
>-|TRBJ2-1|TRBV6-2/TRBV6-3
ASSQSAGDSPYNEQF
>-|TRBJ2-2|TRBV28
ASSGDGTRERTGELF
>-|TRBJ2-5|TRBV15
ATSLHPQETQY
>-|TRBJ1-5|TRBV2
ASSEFGTRNQPQH
>-|TRBJ1-4|TRBV11-2
ASSLSRELF
>-|TRBJ1-4|TRBV5-1
ASSYGQGNEKLF
>-|TRBJ1-5|TRBV12-3/TRBV12-4
ASSQGQGNGNQPQH
>-|TRBJ1-1|TRBV7-8
ASSWSGTVNTEAF